A selection of T cell receptor beta chains follows, all from one sample in a study of blood T cells in healthy people across ages. One entry per CDR3 protein, called by TCRdb with MiXCR from the 5' RACE reads. Among hundreds of thousands of distinct CDR3 sequences, nearly 60% were seen once, and the ten largest hold about 20%. Sequencing input: blood. These receptors were obtained from a man younger than 45 in good health. CDR3s leave out the opening cysteine and the closing phenylalanine or tryptophan.

>TRBV27|TRBJ2-3
ASSLLAGSGNTQY
>TRBV10-2|TRBJ1-1
ASSEWVNTEAF
>TRBV7-7|-
ASSLGQGWETQY
>TRBV20-1|TRBJ2-1
SAPDRGRLNEQF
>TRBV7-2|TRBJ2-7
ASSSLGGGSYEQY
>TRBV9|TRBJ1-1
ASSVGRGGKAF
>TRBV6-2/TRBV6-3|TRBJ2-7
ASRPRDSSYEQY
>TRBV28|TRBJ2-7
ASSFDITYEQY
>TRBV7-9|TRBJ2-3
ASSLALGQGKTDTQY
>TRBV7-2|TRBJ2-3
ASSLRLADTQY
>TRBV7-2|TRBJ2-5
ASSLVTGRGETQY
>TRBV21-1|TRBJ1-2
ASNKMRGQNYGYT
>TRBV11-2|TRBJ1-2
ASSFIGRTQGYGYT
>TRBV7-2|TRBJ2-6
ASSAPRGTTSGANVLT
>TRBV12-3/TRBV12-4|TRBJ2-3
ASSIMGTDTQY
>TRBV7-2|TRBJ1-2
ASKLPGQGGGYT
>TRBV5-1|TRBJ2-3
ASSLFSGTGGADTQY
>TRBV6-5|TRBJ1-6
ASSGDSPNSPLH
>TRBV29-1|TRBJ2-1
SVAGTPSSGSYNEQF
>TRBV9|TRBJ2-5
ASSEDRTETQY
>TRBV3-1|TRBJ2-7
ASSQRENEQY
>TRBV20-1|TRBJ2-5
SARSSGALQETQY